A single T cell receptor (beta chain) is shown here with its context. Which antigen it targets is not known. No base quality values were provided; no much bigger clone lies one nucleotide off. The sample originates from a study of early T cells in non-severe SARS-CoV-2 infection (dated by TCRdb to about 2021). As for the study more broadly: Because TCR sequencing relied on bulk RNA taken from unsorted whole blood, pairing of alpha and beta chains was not possible. Paper-wide results and their limitations: VDJdb matching was skewed toward anti-spike CD8 responses and likely underestimated virus-specific expansions, missing private and CD4 specificities.

The study was a case-control design nested within a healthcare worker cohort in London, UK, with weekly nasopharyngeal swab PCR tests and blood sampling. Healthcare workers were enrolled in the week of the UK lockdown, from 23 to 31 March 2020, and were followed every week for up to roughly 16 weeks. Receptor amplification or capture employed 5' RACE. Sequencing was carried out with a NextSeq 500. The TCR library protocol attached unique molecular identifiers to individual cDNA molecules to correct for sequencing error and PCR bias. Both TCR alpha and beta chains were sequenced, and tight co-correlation was observed between alpha and beta sequence abundances in each sample. The authors processed their data as follows. Decombinator V4 was used to annotate TCR sequences for V gene, J gene and CDR3. Expanded TCRs were defined as changing significantly between any two time points under a Poisson model with p below 0.0001. TCR abundances were normalised to the total number of TCRs sequenced in each sample and reported as counts per million. VDJdb, accessed 1 November 2021, was searched for CMV, EBV and SARS-CoV-2 annotated TCRs, with TCRs annotated for multiple antigens excluded. TCRdb reprocessing: public reads trimmed at Q25 with fastp, clones called with MiXCR, in-frame beta chains kept. All rows with the same CDR3 protein become a single entry with the most common DNA and genes. None of the V and J calls come from the authors' own analysis; TCRdb made them. The sample profile shows over 95,000 distinct CDR3 sequences; roughly 15% of them were found once. The leading ten clones occupy roughly 1.3% of the sample.

Sequenced: whole blood. The TCR was taken from an adult who was a healthcare worker with PCR-confirmed SARS-CoV-2 infection or an uninfected control (not recorded which).

The CDR3 amino acid sequence is: CASSASTSHTEAFF. DNA sequence: TGCGCCAGCAGCGCCTCCACATCTCACACTGAAGCTTTCTTT. Rearrangement joined TRBV5-1 to TRBJ1-1; confidence is insufficient to name the D gene. The germline V gene sets CDR1 to SGHRS and CDR2 to YFSETQ. V lost 4 bases and J lost 3 bases; the stretch between them is 13 bases long. The CDR3, from cysteine to phenylalanine, totals 14 residues. Only CDR3 DNA remains: 42 bases, in frame from the first base.